Shown below are 14 T cell receptor beta chains from a single sample sequenced in a study of blood T cells in healthy people across ages. A second PCR, run for roughly 7 to 11 cycles, used a sample-barcoded 5' primer plus a J-beta primer mix. TCRdb recomputed calls from the 5' RACE reads with MiXCR, one row per CDR3 protein. The sample consists of roughly 1,700,000 distinct CDR3 sequences, 28% of them appearing once. The sequenced material came from blood. The origin of the receptors is a woman under 40 in good health.

This clonotype was seen a handful of times. The V call is TRBV2, the J call TRBJ2-7, with TRBD2 identical over 11 bases. V lost 4 bases to trimming and J lost 1 base; unmatched junction nucleotides: 3. Germline V gives CDR1 SNHLY, CDR2 FYNNEI. The CDR3 is 15 residues long. This CDR3 is CASSVAGGWSYEQYF. The CDR3 coding sequence is TGTGCCAGCAGTGTAGCGGGAGGGTGGTCCTACGAGCAGTACTTC.

This clonotype was counted a single time. The chain employs TRBV4-1 and TRBJ2-2; possible D gene TRBD1, 6 bases. Germline CDR1 reads MGHRA; CDR2 reads YSYEKL. Trimming removed 8 bases from V and 4 bases from J, with 17 bases in between. The CDR3 has 15 residues. CDR3 nucleotides: TGCGCCAGCCGGACCCCGGGACATAGCACCGGGGAGCTGTTTTTT. Protein sequence: CASRTPGHSTGELFF.

This clonotype was counted a single time. This sequence joins TRBV15 and TRBJ2-3; maybe TRBD1 (5 bases). The CDR3 length is 15 residues. Germline V gives CDR1 LNHNV, CDR2 YYDKDF (reference sequence). V lost 6 bases and J 0 bases, leaving 13 bases between the germline ends. The CDR3 bases are TGTGCCACCAGACGAGGACAATATAGCACAGATACGCAGTATTTT. This gives the protein CATRRGQYSTDTQYF.

V and J are TRBV2 and TRBJ1-1; no reliable D call. Trimming left V 0 bases short and J 1 base short, with 12 bases between. The CDR3 consists of 16 residues. Germline CDR1 and CDR2: SNHLY and FYNNEI. The CDR3 protein is CASSEAEIEKNTEAFF. The DNA of the CDR3 is TGTGCCAGCAGTGAAGCTGAGATTGAGAAGAACACTGAAGCTTTCTTT. The variable domain in full, with the rest retrieved from reference TRBV2 and TRBJ1-1, is EPEVTQTPSHQVTQMGQEVILRCVPISNHLYFYWYRQILGQKVEFLVSFYNNEISEKSEIFDDQFSVERPDGSNFTLKIRSTKLEDSAMYFCASSEAEIEKNTEAFFGQGTRLTVV.

Comments on this clonotype: This may be a read error: a much more frequent sequence differs by one nucleotide. The chain is built from TRBV29-1 and TRBJ1-2; 7 bases are a match to TRBD1. V gave up 7 bases and J gave up 9 bases; unmatched junction bases: 14. Germline V CDR1 and CDR2: SQVTM, ANQGSEA. The CDR3 runs 13 residues. The DNA for the CDR3 is TGCAGCGCAGACACAGGGGACGCGTTGAGCTACACCTTC. It yields the protein CSADTGDALSYTF. Complete variable domain (other parts from reference TRBV29-1 and TRBJ1-2): SAVISQKPSRDICQRGTSLTIQCQVDSQVTMMFWYRQQPGQSLTLIATANQGSEATYESGFVIDKFPISRPNLTFSTLTVSNMSPEDSSIYLCSADTGDALSYTFGSGTRLTVV.

In this sample, this clonotype turned up a few times. The chain has TRBV5-1 and TRBJ2-1; D possibly corresponds to TRBD2 (6 bases). The ends were cut back, 4 bases at V and 5 bases at J, with 10 bases in the middle. CDR1 is SGHRS, CDR2 YFSETQ, per germline. The length of the CDR3 is 13 residues. The CDR3 DNA reads as TGCGCCAGCAGCATGGGACTCCACAATGAGCAGTTCTTC. It encodes CASSMGLHNEQFF.

In its sample, this clonotype was seen many times. One base away lies a much larger clone, so this may be a sequencing read error. This chain uses TRBV20-1 with TRBJ2-5; 13 bases line up with TRBD2. The junction had 12 bases not matched to a gene; V was cut back by 3 bases and J by 11 bases. The CDR3 spans 15 residues. Per germline, CDR1 DFQATT and CDR2 SNEGSKA (reference sequence). CDR3 DNA: TGCAGTGCTAGTATACTAGCGGGAGGGTTAGGTGAGCAGTACTTC. Translation: CSASILAGGLGEQYF.

This clonotype appeared a few times. The rearrangement uses TRBV28 and TRBJ1-2, with 7 bases matching TRBD1. Germline trimming cut 1 base from V and 4 bases from J; bases unmatched to any gene: 3. The CDR3 runs 14 residues. CDR1 is MDHEN, CDR2 SYDVKM, per germline. The CDR3 spells CASSLYSGGYGYTF. DNA for the CDR3: TGTGCCAGCAGTTTATATTCAGGGGGCTATGGCTACACCTTC.

This clonotype was seen only a few times. The chain joins TRBV11-2 to TRBJ1-2; 8 nucleotides align to TRBD1. In germline, CDR1 is SGHAT, CDR2 FQNNGV. The CDR3 is 15 amino acids. After removal of 5 bases from V and 2 bases from J, the junction contained 7 bases not matched to a gene. The CDR3 sequence is CASSAGQGGNYGYTF. CDR3 DNA sequence: TGTGCCAGCAGCGCAGGACAGGGCGGAAACTATGGCTACACCTTC.

The V and J genes are TRBV5-1 and TRBJ2-7; 8 nucleotides line up with TRBD2. V trimming: 0 bases; J trimming: 2 bases; junction bases outside the gene matches: 7. Germline V CDR1 and CDR2: SGHRS, YFSETQ. This CDR3 is 16 amino acids long. The CDR3 nucleotides are TGCGCCAGCAGCTTGGGGGCACTAGCGGACGCCTACGAGCAGTACTTC. This encodes CASSLGALADAYEQYF.

In regard to this clonotype: This may come from a read error, since a much larger clone is one base off. The CDR3 region has the DNA TGTGCCAGCCGGCCAGCGGGAGGTGGAGCAGATACGCAGTATTTT. It encodes CASRPAGGGADTQYF. This sequence joins TRBV6-5 and TRBJ2-3; 9 bases align to TRBD2. Germline lookup yields CDR1 MNHEY and CDR2 SVGAGI. This CDR3 spans 15 amino acids. The ends lost 8 bases at V and 4 bases at J; junction bases unmatched: 10.

This sequence joins TRBV7-2 and TRBJ1-2; D is unclear. Trimming removed 5 bases from V and 0 bases from J, with 10 bases in between. Germline V gene lookup returns CDR1 SGHTA and CDR2 FQGNSA. The CDR3 is 14 residues long. The CDR3 nucleotides are TGTGCCAGCAGCCCCGATCCATCTAACTATGGCTACACCTTC. Amino acids: CASSPDPSNYGYTF.

This clonotype was found many times. V gene TRBV5-1 combines with J gene TRBJ1-2; no clear D gene. This CDR3 comprises 14 residues. CDR1 and CDR2 (germline): SGHRS, YFSETQ. Trimming removed 2 bases at V and 5 bases at J, with 13 bases between. The CDR3 sequence is CASSFGMVGYGYTF. As DNA, the CDR3 is TGCGCCAGCAGCTTCGGCATGGTGGGGTATGGCTACACCTTC.

This CDR3 reads CSARDSSRPNTEAFF. In DNA, the CDR3 is TGCAGTGCTAGAGATAGTTCACGCCCGAACACTGAAGCTTTCTTT. V gene TRBV20-1 combines with J gene TRBJ1-1; D is undetermined. V lost 0 bases and J lost 1, with 12 bases in between. Germline CDR1 reads DFQATT; CDR2 reads SNEGSKA (reference sequence). CDR3 length: 15 amino acids.